This T cell receptor (beta chain) was documented in a study of molecular identifiers for immune sequencing clone quantification. Between the trimmed V and J ends, which lost 5 bases and 3 bases, there was a span of 14 bases. CDR3 length equals 14 residues. Per germline, CDR1 SGHTA and CDR2 FQGNSA. The sample holds many counts of this clonotype. TCRdb fed the PCR reads into MiXCR, producing one record per CDR3 protein. The data show more than 70,000 distinct CDR3 sequences, roughly 23% seen once. The sequencing sample was made of naive CD8+ T cells from blood, with Jurkat cell RNA spiked in. Indicated subset: FACS-sorted CD8+CD4-CCR7+CD45RA+ naive T cells. J is TRBJ2-7 and V is TRBV7-2, with D perhaps matching TRBD1 (6 bases). The clonotype was recovered from a human donor in good health. Some libraries in this study had Jurkat cell RNA spiked in. As DNA, the CDR3 is TGTGCCAGCAGCCCGGACAGAAAGTTCTACGAGCAGTACTTC. This translates into CASSPDRKFYEQYF.